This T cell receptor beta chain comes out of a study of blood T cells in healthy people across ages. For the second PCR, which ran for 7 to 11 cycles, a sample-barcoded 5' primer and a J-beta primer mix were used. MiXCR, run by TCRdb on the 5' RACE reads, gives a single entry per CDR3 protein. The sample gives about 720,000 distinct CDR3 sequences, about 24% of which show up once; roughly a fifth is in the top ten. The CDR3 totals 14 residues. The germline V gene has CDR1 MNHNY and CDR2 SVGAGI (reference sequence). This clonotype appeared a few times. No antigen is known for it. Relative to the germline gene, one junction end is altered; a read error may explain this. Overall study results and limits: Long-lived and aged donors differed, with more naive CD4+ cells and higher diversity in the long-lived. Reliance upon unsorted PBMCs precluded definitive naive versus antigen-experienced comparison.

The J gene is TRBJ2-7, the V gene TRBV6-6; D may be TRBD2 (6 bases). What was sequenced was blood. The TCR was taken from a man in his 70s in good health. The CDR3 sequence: CASSYGGIQGTQCF. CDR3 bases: TGTGCCAGCAGTTATGGAGGGATTCAAGGGACCCAGTGCTTC.